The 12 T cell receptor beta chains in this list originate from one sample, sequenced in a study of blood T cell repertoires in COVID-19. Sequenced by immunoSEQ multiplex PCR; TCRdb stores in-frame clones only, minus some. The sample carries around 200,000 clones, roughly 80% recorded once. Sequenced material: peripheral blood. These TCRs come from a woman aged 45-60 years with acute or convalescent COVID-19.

This chain's CDR3 is CSARASYEQYF. CDR3 nucleotide sequence: TGCAGTGCTAGGGCCTCCTACGAGCAGTACTTC. The chain joins TRBV20-1 to TRBJ2-7; D unresolved. The CDR3 totals 11 residues. V was cut by 3 bases and J by 0 bases, with 3 bases left in between. The germline V gene encodes CDR1 DFQATT and CDR2 SNEGSKA (reference sequence).

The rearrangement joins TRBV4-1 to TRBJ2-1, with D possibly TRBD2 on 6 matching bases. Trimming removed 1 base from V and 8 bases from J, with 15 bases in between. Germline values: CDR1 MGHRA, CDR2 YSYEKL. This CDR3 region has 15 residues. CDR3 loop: CASSQGAGRPDEQFF. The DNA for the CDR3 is TGCGCCAGCAGCCAAGGGGCGGGAAGGCCGGATGAGCAGTTCTTC.

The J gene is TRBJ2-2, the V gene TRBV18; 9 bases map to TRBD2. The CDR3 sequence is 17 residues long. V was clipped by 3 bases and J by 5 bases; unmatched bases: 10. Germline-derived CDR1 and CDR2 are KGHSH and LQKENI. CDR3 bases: TGTGCCAGCTCACCCTCTAGCGGGGTTAGTCGGACCGGGGAGCTGTTTTTT. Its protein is CASSPSSGVSRTGELFF.

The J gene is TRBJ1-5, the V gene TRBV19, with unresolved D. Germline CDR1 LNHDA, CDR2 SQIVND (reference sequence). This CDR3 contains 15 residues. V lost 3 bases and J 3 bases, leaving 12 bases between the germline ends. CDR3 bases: TGTGCCAGTAGTATCCTACAGAGTCTCAATCAGCCCCAGCATTTT. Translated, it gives CASSILQSLNQPQHF.

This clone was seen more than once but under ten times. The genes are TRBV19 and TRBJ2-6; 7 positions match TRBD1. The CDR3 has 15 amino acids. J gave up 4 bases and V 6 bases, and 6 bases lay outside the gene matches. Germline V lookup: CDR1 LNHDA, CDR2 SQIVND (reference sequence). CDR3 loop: CASRGGETGANVLTF. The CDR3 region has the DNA TGTGCCAGTAGAGGGGGCGAAACCGGGGCCAACGTCCTGACTTTC.

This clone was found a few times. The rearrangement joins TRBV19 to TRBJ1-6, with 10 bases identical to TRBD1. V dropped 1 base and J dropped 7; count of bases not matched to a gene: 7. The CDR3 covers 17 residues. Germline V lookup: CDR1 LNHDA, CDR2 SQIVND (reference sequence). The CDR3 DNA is TGTGCCAGTAGTATAGCCCCGCGGGGACAGGGGAATTCACCCCTCCACTTT. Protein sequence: CASSIAPRGQGNSPLHF.

This CDR3 reads CATSRDRAGVKSTDTQYF. CDR3 sequence (DNA): TGTGCCACCAGCAGAGATCGAGCGGGCGTTAAGAGCACAGATACGCAGTATTTT. V is TRBV15 and J is TRBJ2-3; D possibly corresponds to TRBD2 (6 bases). V was clipped by 0 bases and J by 0 bases, with 16 bases between them. Germline assignment: CDR1 LNHNV and CDR2 YYDKDF (reference sequence). The CDR3 runs 18 residues.

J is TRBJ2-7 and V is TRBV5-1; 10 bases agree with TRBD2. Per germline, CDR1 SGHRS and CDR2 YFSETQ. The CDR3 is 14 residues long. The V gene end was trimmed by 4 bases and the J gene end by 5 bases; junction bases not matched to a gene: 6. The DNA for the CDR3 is TGCGCCAGCAGCCGACTAGCGGGTCTAGACGAGCAGTACTTC. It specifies CASSRLAGLDEQYF.

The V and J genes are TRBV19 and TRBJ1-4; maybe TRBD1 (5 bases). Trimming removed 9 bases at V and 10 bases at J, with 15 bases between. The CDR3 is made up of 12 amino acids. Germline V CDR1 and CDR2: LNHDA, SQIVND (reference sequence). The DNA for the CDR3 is TGTGCCAGCGCCAGGGTTTCCGGAAAACTGTTTTTT. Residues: CASARVSGKLFF.

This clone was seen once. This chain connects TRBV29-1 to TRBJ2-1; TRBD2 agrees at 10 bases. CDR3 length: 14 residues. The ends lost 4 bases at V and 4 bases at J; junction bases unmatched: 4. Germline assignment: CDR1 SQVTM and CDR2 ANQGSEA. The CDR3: CSVAGTSVYNEQFF. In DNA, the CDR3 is TGCAGCGTTGCCGGGACTAGCGTATACAATGAGCAGTTCTTC.

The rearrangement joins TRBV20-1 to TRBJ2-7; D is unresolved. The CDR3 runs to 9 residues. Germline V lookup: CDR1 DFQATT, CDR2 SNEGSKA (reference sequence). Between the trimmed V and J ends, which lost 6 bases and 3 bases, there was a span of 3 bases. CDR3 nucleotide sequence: TGCAGTGCCGGCTACGAGCAGTACTTC. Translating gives CSAGYEQYF.

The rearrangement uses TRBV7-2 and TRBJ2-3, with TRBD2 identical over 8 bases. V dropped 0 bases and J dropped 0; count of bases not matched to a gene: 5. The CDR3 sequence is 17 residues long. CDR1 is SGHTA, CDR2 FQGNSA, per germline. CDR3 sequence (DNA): TGTGCCAGCAGCTTAGCGGGTAGCGGGATTAGCACAGATACGCAGTATTTT. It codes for CASSLAGSGISTDTQYF.